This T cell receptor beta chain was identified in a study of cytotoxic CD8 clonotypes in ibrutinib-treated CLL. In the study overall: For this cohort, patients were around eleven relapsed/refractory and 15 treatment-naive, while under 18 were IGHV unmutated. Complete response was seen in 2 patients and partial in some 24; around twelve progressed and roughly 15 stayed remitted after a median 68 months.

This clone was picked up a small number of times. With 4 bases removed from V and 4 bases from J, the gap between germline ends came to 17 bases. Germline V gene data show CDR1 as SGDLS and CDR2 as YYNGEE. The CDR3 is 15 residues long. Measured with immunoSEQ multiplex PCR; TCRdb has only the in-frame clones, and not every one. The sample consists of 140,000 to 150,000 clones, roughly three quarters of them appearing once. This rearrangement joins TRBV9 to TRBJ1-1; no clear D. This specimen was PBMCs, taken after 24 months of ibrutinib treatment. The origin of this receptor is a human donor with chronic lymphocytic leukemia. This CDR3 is CASSPQWPEITEAFF. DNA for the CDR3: TGTGCCAGCAGCCCCCAGTGGCCGGAAATCACTGAAGCTTTCTTT.